These 11 T cell receptor beta chains were all obtained from the same sample, sequenced in a study of cytotoxic CD8 clonotypes in ibrutinib-treated CLL. The protocol was immunoSEQ multiplex PCR, while the TCRdb copy is restricted to in-frame clones and leaves out a portion. The data show 150,000 to 200,000 clones, around nine tenths seen once. The sample was PBMCs, taken at disease progression, from a patient treated with ibrutinib. These receptors all come from a human donor with chronic lymphocytic leukemia.

The rearrangement uses TRBV4-2 and TRBJ2-7; tentatively, D is TRBD1 (5 bases). Trimming stripped 1 base from V and 4 bases from J, with 17 bases between. The CDR3 loop spans 16 amino acids. Germline V gene data show CDR1 as LGHNA and CDR2 as YNFKEQ. The CDR3 sequence is CASSQGHDVGAYEQYF. In DNA form, the CDR3 reads TGTGCCAGCAGCCAAGGACACGACGTTGGGGCTTACGAGCAGTACTTC.

This rearrangement joins TRBV19 to TRBJ1-3, with 7 bases lining up with TRBD1. V gave up 6 bases and J gave up 0 bases; unmatched junction bases: 8. The CDR3 is made up of 16 amino acids. The germline gives CDR1 LNHDA, CDR2 SQIVND (reference sequence). In nucleotides, the CDR3 is TGTGCCAGTAGCGGAACACAGGGGCGCTCTGGAAACACCATATATTTT. Translation: CASSGTQGRSGNTIYF. The full variable domain, in which reference TRBV19 and TRBJ1-3 provide the parts outside the CDR3, is DGGITQSPKYLFRKEGQNVTLSCEQNLNHDAMYWYRQDPGQGLRLIYYSQIVNDFQKGDIAEGYSVSREKKESFPLTVTSAQKNPTAFYLCASSGTQGRSGNTIYFGEGSWLTVV.

The J gene is TRBJ2-1, the V gene TRBV4-2, with 11 nucleotides matching TRBD2. Germline assignment: CDR1 LGHNA and CDR2 YNFKEQ. The CDR3 runs to 23 residues. V shed 1 base, J shed 5 bases, and the junction held 25 bases outside the gene matches. The CDR3 reads CASSQGAAGTPFSGRVSDNEQFF. CDR3 DNA sequence: TGTGCCAGCAGCCAAGGGGCGGCCGGAACCCCTTTTAGCGGGAGGGTGTCGGACAATGAGCAGTTCTTC.

The chain carries TRBV11-3 and TRBJ2-3; D ambiguous. This CDR3 comprises 14 residues. The V end lost 1 base, the J end lost 3 bases, and 8 bases lay between the germline ends. Germline V gene sequence: CDR1 SGHNT, CDR2 YENEEA. The CDR3 DNA reads as TGTGCCAGCAGCTTAGGGTCAGCTACAGATACGCAGTATTTT. Translating gives CASSLGSATDTQYF.

This chain links TRBV7-2 with TRBJ1-5; TRBD1 aligns across 9 bases. The CDR3 sequence is 15 residues long. Germline V lookup: CDR1 SGHTA, CDR2 FQGNSA. V shed 6 bases and J 6 bases; nucleotides not matched to a gene: 9. The CDR3 coding sequence is TGTGCCAGCAGTTTACAGGGGGCGGTAAGTCAGCCCCAGCATTTT. Amino acids: CASSLQGAVSQPQHF.

CDR3 protein: CASRWWNTGELFF. Written as DNA, the CDR3 is TGTGCCAGCCGGTGGTGGAACACCGGGGAGCTGTTTTTT. The J gene is TRBJ2-2, the V gene TRBV19; no clear D gene. Germline V gene lookup returns CDR1 LNHDA and CDR2 SQIVND (reference sequence). Trimming removed 9 bases from V and 1 base from J, with 9 bases in between. The CDR3 runs 13 residues.

The chain recombines TRBV5-1 with TRBJ1-1, with D unresolved. The germline V gene has CDR1 SGHRS and CDR2 YFSETQ. V was cut by 0 bases and J by 5 bases, with 14 bases left in between. This CDR3 is 15 amino acids long. The DNA of the CDR3 is TGCGCCAGCAGCTTGGACGGCAACATGGATACTGAAGCTTTCTTT. As protein: CASSLDGNMDTEAFF.

The rearrangement uses TRBV5-4 and TRBJ2-7, with 10 bases identical to TRBD2. Germline V CDR1 and CDR2: SGHNT, YYREEE (reference sequence). V gave up 4 bases and J gave up 2 bases; unmatched junction bases: 6. The CDR3 has 15 amino acids. The CDR3 loop reads CASSPGLADTYEQYF. CDR3 DNA sequence: TGTGCCAGCAGCCCAGGACTAGCGGACACCTACGAGCAGTACTTC.

The gene calls are TRBV7-3 and TRBJ1-5, with 8 positions matching TRBD1. The trim removed 4 bases at V and 7 bases at J, leaving 9 bases unmatched. Germline-derived CDR1 and CDR2 are SGHTA and FQGTGA. This CDR3 has 15 amino acids. CDR3 coding DNA: TGTGCCAGCAGCTCCTTGGACAGGGTTGGACAGCCCCAGCATTTT. Translating gives CASSSLDRVGQPQHF.

The chain uses TRBV19 and TRBJ1-5; D is ambiguous. Germline V gives CDR1 LNHDA, CDR2 SQIVND (reference sequence). Trimming removed 11 bases from V and 9 bases from J, with 20 bases in between. The CDR3 contains 13 residues. CDR3 sequence: CASQIRPQGPQHF. The CDR3, as DNA: TGTGCCTCCCAGATTCGTCCACAAGGGCCCCAGCATTTT.

This clone was seen a few times. The chain employs TRBV21-1 and TRBJ1-1. TRBV21-1 is a known pseudogene. The CDR3 runs 15 residues. The CDR3 DNA reads as TGTGCCAGCATCGAAACGGGGGAACTGAACACTGAAGCTTTCTTT. Protein product: CASIETGELNTEAFF.